The T cell receptor beta chain described here comes from a study of graft-versus-host responses after intestinal transplantation. Produced via immunoSEQ multiplex PCR; TCRdb's table is partial and in-frame only. The sample shows about 71,000 clones, less than 95% of them seen only once. The CDR3 is made up of 13 amino acids. Germline CDR1 and CDR2: MNHEY and SMNVEV (reference sequence). V shed 6 bases and J 12 bases; nucleotides not matched to a gene: 11. With regard to this clone: Antigen: not known.

The TCR sequence derives from a human donor who received an intestinal transplant. The sequencing used unstimulated CD8+ T cells sorted from spleen or lymph node cells, collected before intestinal transplant. This sequence joins TRBV27 and TRBJ2-1; TRBD2 aligns across 7 bases. The CDR3 region has the DNA TGTGCCAGCAGGATGGGGATGGGCGGGGGGCAGTTCTTC. Translating gives CASRMGMGGGQFF.